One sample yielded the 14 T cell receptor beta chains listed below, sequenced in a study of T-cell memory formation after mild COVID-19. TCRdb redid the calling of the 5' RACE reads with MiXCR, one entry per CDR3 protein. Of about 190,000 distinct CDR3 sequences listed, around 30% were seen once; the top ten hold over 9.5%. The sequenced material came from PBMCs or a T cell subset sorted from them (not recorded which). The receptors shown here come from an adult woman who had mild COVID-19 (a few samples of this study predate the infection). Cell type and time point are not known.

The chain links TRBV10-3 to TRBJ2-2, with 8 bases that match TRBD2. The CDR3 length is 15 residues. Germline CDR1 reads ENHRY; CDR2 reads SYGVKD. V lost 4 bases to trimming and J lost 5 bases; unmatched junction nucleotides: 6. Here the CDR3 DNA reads TGTGCCATCAGTGGCGGCGGGAGGACGACCGGGGAGCTGTTTTTT. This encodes CAISGGGRTTGELFF.

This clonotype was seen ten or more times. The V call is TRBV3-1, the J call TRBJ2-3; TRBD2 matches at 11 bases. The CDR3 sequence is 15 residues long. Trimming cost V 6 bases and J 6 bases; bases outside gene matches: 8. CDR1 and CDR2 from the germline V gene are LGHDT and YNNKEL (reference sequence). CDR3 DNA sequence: TGTGCCAGCAGTTTGCTAGCGGGGGGCGCGGATACGCAGTATTTT. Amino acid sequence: CASSLLAGGADTQYF.

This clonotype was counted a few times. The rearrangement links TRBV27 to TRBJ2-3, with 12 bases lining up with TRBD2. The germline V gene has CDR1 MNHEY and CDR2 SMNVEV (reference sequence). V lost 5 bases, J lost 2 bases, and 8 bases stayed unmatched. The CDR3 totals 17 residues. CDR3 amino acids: CASSAKRLAGVTDTQYF. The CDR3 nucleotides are TGTGCCAGCAGTGCCAAGAGACTAGCGGGAGTCACAGATACGCAGTATTTT.

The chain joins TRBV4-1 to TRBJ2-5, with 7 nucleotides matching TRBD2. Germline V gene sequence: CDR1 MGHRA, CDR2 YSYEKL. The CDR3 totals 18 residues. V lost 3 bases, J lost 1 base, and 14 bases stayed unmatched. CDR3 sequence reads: CASSHPVGGLMPQETQYF. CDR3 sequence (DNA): TGCGCCAGCAGCCACCCCGTGGGAGGGTTGATGCCCCAAGAGACCCAGTACTTC.

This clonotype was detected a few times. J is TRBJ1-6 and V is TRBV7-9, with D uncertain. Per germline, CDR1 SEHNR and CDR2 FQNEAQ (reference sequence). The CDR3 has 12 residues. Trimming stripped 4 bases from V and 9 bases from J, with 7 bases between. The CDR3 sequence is CASSSPSSPLHF. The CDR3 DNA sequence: TGTGCCAGCAGCTCCCCGAGTTCACCCCTCCACTTT.

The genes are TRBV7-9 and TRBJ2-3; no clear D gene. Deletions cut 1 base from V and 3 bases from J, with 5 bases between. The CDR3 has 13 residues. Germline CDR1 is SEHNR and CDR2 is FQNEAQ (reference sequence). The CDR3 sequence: CASSLDWTDTQYF. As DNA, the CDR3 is TGTGCCAGCAGCTTAGATTGGACAGATACGCAGTATTTT.

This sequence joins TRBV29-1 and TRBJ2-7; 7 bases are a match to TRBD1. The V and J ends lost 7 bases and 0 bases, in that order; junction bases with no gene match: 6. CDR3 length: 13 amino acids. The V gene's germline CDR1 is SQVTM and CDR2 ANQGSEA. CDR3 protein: CSALGQTSYEQYF. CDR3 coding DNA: TGCAGCGCCCTGGGACAGACCTCCTACGAGCAGTACTTC.

The CDR3 protein is CASRSSDRPYGYTF. The CDR3 DNA is TGCGCCAGCAGAAGTTCAGACAGGCCCTATGGCTACACCTTC. The chain uses TRBV5-1 and TRBJ1-2; the D gene is possibly TRBD1 (6 bases). Deletions cut 5 bases from V and 4 bases from J, with 15 bases between. Germline lookup yields CDR1 SGHRS and CDR2 YFSETQ. The CDR3 length is 14 residues.

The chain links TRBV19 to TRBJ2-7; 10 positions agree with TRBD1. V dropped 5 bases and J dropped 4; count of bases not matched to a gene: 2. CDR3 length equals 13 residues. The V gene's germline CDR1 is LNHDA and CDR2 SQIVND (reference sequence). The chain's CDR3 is CASSGGQGYEQYF. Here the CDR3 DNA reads TGTGCCAGTAGTGGGGGACAGGGGTACGAGCAGTACTTC. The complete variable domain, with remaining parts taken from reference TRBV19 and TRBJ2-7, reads DGGITQSPKYLFRKEGQNVTLSCEQNLNHDAMYWYRQDPGQGLRLIYYSQIVNDFQKGDIAEGYSVSREKKESFPLTVTSAQKNPTAFYLCASSGGQGYEQYFGPGTRLTVT.

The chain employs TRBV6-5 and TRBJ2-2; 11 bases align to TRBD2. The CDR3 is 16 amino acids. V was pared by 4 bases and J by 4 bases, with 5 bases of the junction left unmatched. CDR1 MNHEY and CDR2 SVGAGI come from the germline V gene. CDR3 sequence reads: CASSSLTSGTTGELFF. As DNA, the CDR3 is TGTGCCAGCAGTTCTTTGACTAGCGGGACCACCGGGGAGCTGTTTTTT.

DNA of the CDR3: TGTGCCAGTCAACTGCAAGATACGCAGTATTTT. It encodes CASQLQDTQYF. The V call is TRBV7-9, the J call TRBJ2-3; D unresolved. Germline V gene lookup returns CDR1 SEHNR and CDR2 FQNEAQ (reference sequence). V lost 9 bases, J lost 5 bases, and 9 bases lay in between. This CDR3 region has 11 residues.

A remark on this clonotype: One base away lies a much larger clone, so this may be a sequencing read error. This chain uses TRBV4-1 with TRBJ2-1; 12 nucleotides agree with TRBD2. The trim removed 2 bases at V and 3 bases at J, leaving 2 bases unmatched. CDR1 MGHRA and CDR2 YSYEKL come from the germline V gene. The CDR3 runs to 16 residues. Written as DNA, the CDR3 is TGCGCCAGCAGCCAACCGACTAGCGGGAGCTACAATGAGCAGTTCTTC. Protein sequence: CASSQPTSGSYNEQFF.

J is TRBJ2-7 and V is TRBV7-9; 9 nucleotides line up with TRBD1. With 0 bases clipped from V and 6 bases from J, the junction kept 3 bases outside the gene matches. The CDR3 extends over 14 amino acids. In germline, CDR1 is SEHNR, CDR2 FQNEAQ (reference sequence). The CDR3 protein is CASSLAQGAAEQYF. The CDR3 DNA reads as TGTGCCAGCAGCTTAGCACAGGGGGCCGCCGAGCAGTACTTC.

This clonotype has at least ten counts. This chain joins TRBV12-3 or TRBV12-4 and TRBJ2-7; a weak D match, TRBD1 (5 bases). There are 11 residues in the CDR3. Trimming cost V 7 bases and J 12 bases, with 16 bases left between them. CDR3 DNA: TGTGCCAGCACCATGAAGGGGCCTCGGTACTTC. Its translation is CASTMKGPRYF.